The text below deals with one T cell receptor beta chain. Its antigen is still unknown. Mouse gene names apply. This entry is derived from a study of tissue T cells after allogeneic stem cell transplantation. Overall study results and limits: Within patients, tissue anatomy strongly shaped TCR repertoire composition. This small cohort was clinically heterogeneous, and sampling depth was a limitation.

The sample's time point: mouse harvest day 14 after allogeneic transplant. Tail vein injection delivered 10^7 T-cell-depleted bone marrow cells and 10^6 splenic CD5+ T cells. This mouse GVHD model was MHC-mismatched B6 to BALB/c, profiled day 7 or 14. Method: immunoSEQ multiplex PCR; TCRdb's copy keeps in-frame clones and lacks some. The sample has 4,500 to 5,000 clones, about 50% seen once. The material sequenced was lymph node tissue. The TCR comes from a female BALB/c mouse given C57BL/6 T cells with graft-versus-host disease after an allogeneic hematopoietic cell transplant.

The CDR3 here is CASSSRLGGREGQNTLYF. CDR3 bases read: TGTGCCAGCAGTTCTAGACTGGGGGGGCGCGAGGGACAAAACACCTTGTAC. V gene TRBV15 combines with J gene TRBJ2-4; TRBD2 matches 12 bases. The CDR3 extends 1 residue past the end of the read, so its final part is completed from the germline J gene. Germline V gene data show CDR1 as SGHND and CDR2 as FRSKSL. This CDR3 spans 18 amino acids. V was clipped by 4 bases and J by 3 bases; unmatched bases: 11.